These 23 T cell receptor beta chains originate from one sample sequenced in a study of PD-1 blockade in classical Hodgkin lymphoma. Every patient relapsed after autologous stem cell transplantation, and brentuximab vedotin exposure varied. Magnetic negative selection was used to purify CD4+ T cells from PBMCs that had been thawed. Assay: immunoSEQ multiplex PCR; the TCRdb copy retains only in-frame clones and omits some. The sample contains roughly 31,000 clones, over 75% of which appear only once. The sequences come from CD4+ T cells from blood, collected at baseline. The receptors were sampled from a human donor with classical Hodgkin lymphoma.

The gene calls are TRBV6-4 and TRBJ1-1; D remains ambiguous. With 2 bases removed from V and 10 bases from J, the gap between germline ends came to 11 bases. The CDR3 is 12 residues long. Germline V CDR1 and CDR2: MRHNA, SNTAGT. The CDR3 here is CASSDPRLGAFF. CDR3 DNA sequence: TGTGCCAGCAGTGACCCGAGGTTGGGAGCTTTCTTT.

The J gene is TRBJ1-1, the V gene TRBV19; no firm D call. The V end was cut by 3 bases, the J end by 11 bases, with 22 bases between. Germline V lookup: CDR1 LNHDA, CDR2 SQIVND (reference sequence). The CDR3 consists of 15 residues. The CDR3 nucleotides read TGTGCCAGTAGTATCTGGACGGACGTTCCGGGGATGGCTTTCTTT. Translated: CASSIWTDVPGMAFF.

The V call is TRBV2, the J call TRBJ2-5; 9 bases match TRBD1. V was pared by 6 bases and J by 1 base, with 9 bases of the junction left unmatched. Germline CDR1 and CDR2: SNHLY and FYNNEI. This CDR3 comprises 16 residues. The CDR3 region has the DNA TGTGCCAGCAGCGCCCCGGGACAGGGAGGCCAAGAGACCCAGTACTTC. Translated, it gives CASSAPGQGGQETQYF.

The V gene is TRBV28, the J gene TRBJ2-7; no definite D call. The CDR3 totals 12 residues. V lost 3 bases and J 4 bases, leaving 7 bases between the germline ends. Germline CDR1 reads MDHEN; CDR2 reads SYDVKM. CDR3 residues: CASSFKAYEQYF. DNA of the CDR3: TGTGCCAGCAGTTTTAAAGCTTACGAGCAGTACTTC.

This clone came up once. This CDR3 reads CASSPATARGETQYF. CDR3 coding DNA: TGTGCCAGCTCACCGGCCACAGCAAGGGGAGAGACCCAGTACTTC. The chain couples TRBV18 to TRBJ2-5; tentative D call: TRBD1 (5 bases). This CDR3 is built from 15 residues. Trimming stripped 3 bases from V and 4 bases from J, with 15 bases between. Germline values: CDR1 KGHSH, CDR2 LQKENI.

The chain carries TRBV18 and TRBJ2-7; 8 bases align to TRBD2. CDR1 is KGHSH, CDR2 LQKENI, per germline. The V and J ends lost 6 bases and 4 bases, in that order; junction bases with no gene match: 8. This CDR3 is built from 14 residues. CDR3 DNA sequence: TGTGCCAGCTCCTCAAGCGGGGGAGATTACGAGCAGTACTTC. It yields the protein CASSSSGGDYEQYF.

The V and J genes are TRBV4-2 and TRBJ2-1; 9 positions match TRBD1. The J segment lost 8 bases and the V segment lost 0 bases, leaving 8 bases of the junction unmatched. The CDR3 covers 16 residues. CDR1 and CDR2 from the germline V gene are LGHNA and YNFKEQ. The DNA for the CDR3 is TGTGCCAGCAGCCAAGATCTCGACAGGGGGTACTATGAGCAGTTCTTC. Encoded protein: CASSQDLDRGYYEQFF.

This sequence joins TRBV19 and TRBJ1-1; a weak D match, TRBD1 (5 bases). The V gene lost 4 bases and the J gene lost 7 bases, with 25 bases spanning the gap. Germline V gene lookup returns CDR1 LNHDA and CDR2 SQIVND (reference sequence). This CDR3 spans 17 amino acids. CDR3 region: CASSTRGWTQITYEAFF. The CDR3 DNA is TGTGCCAGTAGTACCCGGGGATGGACACAGATCACCTATGAAGCTTTCTTT.

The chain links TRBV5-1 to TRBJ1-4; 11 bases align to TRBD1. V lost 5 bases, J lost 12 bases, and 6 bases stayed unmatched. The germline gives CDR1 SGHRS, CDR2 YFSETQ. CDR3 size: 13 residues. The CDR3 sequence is CASSPDRGLELFF. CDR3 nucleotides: TGCGCCAGCAGTCCGGACAGGGGGCTAGAACTGTTTTTT.

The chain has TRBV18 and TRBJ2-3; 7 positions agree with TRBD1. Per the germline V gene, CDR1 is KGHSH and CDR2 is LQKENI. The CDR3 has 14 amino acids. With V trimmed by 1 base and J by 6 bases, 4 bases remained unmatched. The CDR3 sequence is CASSPLDRLDTQYF. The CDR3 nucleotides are TGTGCCAGCTCACCACTGGACAGGCTGGATACGCAGTATTTT.

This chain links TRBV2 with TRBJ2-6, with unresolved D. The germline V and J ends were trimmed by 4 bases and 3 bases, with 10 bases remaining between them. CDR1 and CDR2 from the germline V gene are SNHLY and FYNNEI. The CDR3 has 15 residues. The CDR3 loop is CASSAQDLGANVLTF. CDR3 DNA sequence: TGTGCCAGCAGTGCCCAGGACCTTGGGGCCAACGTCCTGACTTTC. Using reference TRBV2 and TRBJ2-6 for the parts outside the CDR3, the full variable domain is EPEVTQTPSHQVTQMGQEVILRCVPISNHLYFYWYRQILGQKVEFLVSFYNNEISEKSEIFDDQFSVERPDGSNFTLKIRSTKLEDSAMYFCASSAQDLGANVLTFGAGSRLTVL.

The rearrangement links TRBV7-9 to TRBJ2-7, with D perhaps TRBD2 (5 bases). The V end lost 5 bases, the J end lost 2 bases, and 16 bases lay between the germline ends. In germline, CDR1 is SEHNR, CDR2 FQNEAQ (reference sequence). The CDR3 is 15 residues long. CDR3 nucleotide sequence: TGTGCCAGCAGCAAGGGTTGGGGAGCGGCCTACGAGCAGTACTTC. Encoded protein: CASSKGWGAAYEQYF.

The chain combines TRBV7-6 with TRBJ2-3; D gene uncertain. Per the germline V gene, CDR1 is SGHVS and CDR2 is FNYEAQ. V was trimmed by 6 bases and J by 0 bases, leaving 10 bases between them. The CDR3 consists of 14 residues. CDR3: CASRESTSTDTQYF. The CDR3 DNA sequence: TGTGCCAGCAGGGAGTCGACTAGCACAGATACGCAGTATTTT.

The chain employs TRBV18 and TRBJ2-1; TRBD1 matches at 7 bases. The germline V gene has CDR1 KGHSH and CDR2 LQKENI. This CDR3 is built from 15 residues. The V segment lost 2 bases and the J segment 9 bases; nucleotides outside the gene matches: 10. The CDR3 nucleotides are TGTGCCAGCTCACCAATAGGGGGCTTTGGCAGTGAGCAGTTCTTC. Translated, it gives CASSPIGGFGSEQFF. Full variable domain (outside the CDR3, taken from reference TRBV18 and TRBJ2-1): NAGVMQNPRHLVRRRGQEARLRCSPMKGHSHVYWYRQLPEEGLKFMVYLQKENIIDESGMPKERFSAEFPKEGPSILRIQQVVRGDSAAYFCASSPIGGFGSEQFFGPGTRLTVL.

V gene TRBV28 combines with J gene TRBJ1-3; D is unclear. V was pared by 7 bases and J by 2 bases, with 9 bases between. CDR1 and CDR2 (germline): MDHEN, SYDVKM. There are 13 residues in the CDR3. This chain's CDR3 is CASIAQAGNTIYF. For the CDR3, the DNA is TGTGCCAGCATAGCGCAGGCTGGAAACACCATATATTTT.

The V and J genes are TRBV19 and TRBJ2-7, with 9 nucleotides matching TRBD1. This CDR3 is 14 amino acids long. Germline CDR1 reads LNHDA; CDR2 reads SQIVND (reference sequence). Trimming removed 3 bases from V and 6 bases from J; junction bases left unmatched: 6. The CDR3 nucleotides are TGTGCCAGTAGTATCGACAGGGGGGCCTCCGAGCAGTACTTC. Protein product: CASSIDRGASEQYF.

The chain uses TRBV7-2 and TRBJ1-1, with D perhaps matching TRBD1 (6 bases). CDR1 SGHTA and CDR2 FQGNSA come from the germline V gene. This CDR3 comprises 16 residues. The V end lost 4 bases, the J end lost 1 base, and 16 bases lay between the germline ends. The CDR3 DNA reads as TGTGCCAGCAGCTCGTACAGGGAGGTATGGAACACTGAAGCTTTCTTT. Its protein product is CASSSYREVWNTEAFF.

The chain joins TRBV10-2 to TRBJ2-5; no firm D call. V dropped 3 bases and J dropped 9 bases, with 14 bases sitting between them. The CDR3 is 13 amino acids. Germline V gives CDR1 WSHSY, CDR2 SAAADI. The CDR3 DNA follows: TGCGCCAGCAGTGAAAAAAGTAGTCTCGCCCAGTACTTC. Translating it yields CASSEKSSLAQYF.

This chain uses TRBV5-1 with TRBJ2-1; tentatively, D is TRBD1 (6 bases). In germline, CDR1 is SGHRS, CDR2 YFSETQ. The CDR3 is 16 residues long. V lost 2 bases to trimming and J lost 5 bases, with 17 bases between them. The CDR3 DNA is TGCGCCAGCAGCTTCGAACAGGGCGTATTAAACAATGAGCAGTTCTTC. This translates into CASSFEQGVLNNEQFF.

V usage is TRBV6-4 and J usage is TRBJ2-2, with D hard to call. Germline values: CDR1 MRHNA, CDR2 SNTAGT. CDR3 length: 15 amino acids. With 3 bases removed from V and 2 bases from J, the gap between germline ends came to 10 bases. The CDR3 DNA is TGTGCCAGCAGTGAAAGCCCAACAAACACCGGGGAGCTGTTTTTT. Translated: CASSESPTNTGELFF.

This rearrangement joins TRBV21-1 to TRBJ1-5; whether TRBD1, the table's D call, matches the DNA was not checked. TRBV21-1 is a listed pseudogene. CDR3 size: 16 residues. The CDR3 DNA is TGTGCCAGCACCTTTCCTAGACAGGGACCTGAACAGCCCCAGCATTTT. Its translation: CASTFPRQGPEQPQHF.

The CDR3 DNA sequence: TGTGCCAGCAGTCTTGGGACAGGTGATATGAACACTGAAGCTTTCTTT. It yields the protein CASSLGTGDMNTEAFF. This chain joins TRBV28 and TRBJ1-1, with 8 bases identical to TRBD1. Looked up from germline, CDR1 is MDHEN and CDR2 is SYDVKM. V lost 5 bases, J lost 0 bases, and 8 bases stayed unmatched. The CDR3 spans 16 residues. The full variable domain, with the rest looked up from reference TRBV28 and TRBJ1-1, is DVKVTQSSRYLVKRTGEKVFLECVQDMDHENMFWYRQDPGLGLRLIYFSYDVKMKEKGDIPEGYSVSREKKERFSLILESASTNQTSMYLCASSLGTGDMNTEAFFGQGTRLTVV.

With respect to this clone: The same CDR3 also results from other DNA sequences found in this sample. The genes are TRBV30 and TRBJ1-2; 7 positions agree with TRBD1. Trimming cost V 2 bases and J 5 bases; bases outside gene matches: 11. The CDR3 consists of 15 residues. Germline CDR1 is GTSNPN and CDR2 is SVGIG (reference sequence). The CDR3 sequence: CAWSPPDRTYYGYTF. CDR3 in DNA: TGTGCCTGGAGTCCCCCGGACAGGACCTATTATGGCTACACCTTC.